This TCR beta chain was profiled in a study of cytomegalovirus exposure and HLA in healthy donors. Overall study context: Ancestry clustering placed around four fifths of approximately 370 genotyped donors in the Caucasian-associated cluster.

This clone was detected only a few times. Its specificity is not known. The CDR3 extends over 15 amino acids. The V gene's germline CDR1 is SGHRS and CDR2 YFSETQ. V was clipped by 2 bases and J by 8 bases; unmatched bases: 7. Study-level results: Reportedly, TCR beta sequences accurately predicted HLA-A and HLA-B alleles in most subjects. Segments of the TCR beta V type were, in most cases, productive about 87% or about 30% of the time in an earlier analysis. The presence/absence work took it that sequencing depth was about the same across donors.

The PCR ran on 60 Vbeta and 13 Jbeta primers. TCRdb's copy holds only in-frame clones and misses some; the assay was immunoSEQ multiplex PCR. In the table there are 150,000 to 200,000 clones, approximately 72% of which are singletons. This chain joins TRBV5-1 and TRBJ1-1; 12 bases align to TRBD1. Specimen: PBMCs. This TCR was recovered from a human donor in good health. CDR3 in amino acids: CASSFGTGGLEEAFF. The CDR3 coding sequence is TGCGCCAGCAGCTTCGGGACAGGGGGCCTTGAGGAAGCTTTCTTT.